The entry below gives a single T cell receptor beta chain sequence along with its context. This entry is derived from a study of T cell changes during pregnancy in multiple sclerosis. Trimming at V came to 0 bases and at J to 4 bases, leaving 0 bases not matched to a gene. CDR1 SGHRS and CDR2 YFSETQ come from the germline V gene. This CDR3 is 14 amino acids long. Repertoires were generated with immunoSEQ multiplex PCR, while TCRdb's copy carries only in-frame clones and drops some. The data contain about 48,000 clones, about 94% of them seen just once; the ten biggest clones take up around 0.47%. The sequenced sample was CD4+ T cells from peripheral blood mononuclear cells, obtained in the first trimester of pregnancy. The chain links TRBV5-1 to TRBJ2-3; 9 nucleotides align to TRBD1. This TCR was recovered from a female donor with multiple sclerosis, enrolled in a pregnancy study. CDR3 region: CASSLGQGADTQYF. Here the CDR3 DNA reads TGCGCCAGCAGCTTGGGACAGGGGGCAGATACGCAGTATTTT.